A selection of T cell receptor beta chains follows, all from one sample in a study of control samples from healthy donors and cancer patients. Profiled with immunoSEQ multiplex PCR; TCRdb holds only in-frame clones, not every one. The sample shows tens of thousands of clones, about 90% of them seen only once. The source material was blood. These receptor sequences come from a woman aged 45-60 years in good health. Each CDR3 is given with its conserved first and last residue. Fields, in order: V gene, J gene, clone size, D gene, CDR3 DNA, CDR3 protein. The D gene is left open where the match is weak. Only some rows state a clone size, as once, few, many or a class for expanded clones.

v_gene: TRBV5-1
j_gene: TRBJ2-5
abundance: -
d_gene: -
CDR3nt: TGCGCCAGCAGCTTTCCCGAGGAGACCCAGTACTTC
CDR3aa: CASSFPEETQYF

v_gene: TRBV28
j_gene: TRBJ2-7
abundance: -
d_gene: TRBD2
CDR3nt: TGTGCCAGCAGTCCCCACCCCGGGACTAGCGGGAACTACGAGCAGTACTTC
CDR3aa: CASSPHPGTSGNYEQYF

v_gene: TRBV6-6
j_gene: TRBJ1-1
abundance: few
d_gene: -
CDR3nt: TGTGCCAGCAGTTACTCGGAGGTCACGGTTGAAGCTTTCTTT
CDR3aa: CASSYSEVTVEAFF

v_gene: TRBV27
j_gene: TRBJ1-1
abundance: -
d_gene: TRBD1
CDR3nt: TGTGCCAGCAGTCCAGGGGGCTTTAACACTGAAGCTTTCTTT
CDR3aa: CASSPGGFNTEAFF

v_gene: TRBV28
j_gene: TRBJ2-2
abundance: -
d_gene: -
CDR3nt: TGTGCCAGCAGTTCAGACACCGGGGAGCTGTTTTTT
CDR3aa: CASSSDTGELFF

v_gene: TRBV27
j_gene: TRBJ2-1
abundance: -
d_gene: -
CDR3nt: TGTGCCAGCAGTTTCTTCCGATGGGGGGCGTTAGATGAGCAGTTCTTC
CDR3aa: CASSFFRWGALDEQFF

v_gene: TRBV10-3
j_gene: TRBJ2-2
abundance: -
d_gene: TRBD1
CDR3nt: TGTGCCATCAGGGATCTGTCCCGGGACAGGGAGGAGCTGTTTTTT
CDR3aa: CAIRDLSRDREELFF

v_gene: TRBV6-6
j_gene: TRBJ2-7
abundance: -
d_gene: TRBD1
CDR3nt: TGTGCCAGCAGCTCACCCCGCGGGACAGGGGCTGGGGAGCAGTACTTC
CDR3aa: CASSSPRGTGAGEQYF

v_gene: TRBV6-5
j_gene: TRBJ2-5
abundance: -
d_gene: -
CDR3nt: TGTGCCAGCAGGGGGAGTGACCGGCTTACAGAGACCCAGTACTTC
CDR3aa: CASRGSDRLTETQYF

v_gene: TRBV9
j_gene: TRBJ2-1
abundance: -
d_gene: -
CDR3nt: TGTGCCAGCAGCGTAGAGGGGATGGGTGGGGATGAGCAGTTCTTC
CDR3aa: CASSVEGMGGDEQFF

v_gene: TRBV7-9
j_gene: TRBJ1-2
abundance: -
d_gene: TRBD1
CDR3nt: TGTGCCAGCAGCGAAAACCCGACAGGGAACTATGGCTACACCTTC
CDR3aa: CASSENPTGNYGYTF

v_gene: TRBV9
j_gene: TRBJ2-1
abundance: -
d_gene: -
CDR3nt: TGTGCCAGCAGCGTAGGATCAGGGTACAATGAGCAGTTCTTC
CDR3aa: CASSVGSGYNEQFF

v_gene: TRBV28
j_gene: TRBJ1-6
abundance: -
d_gene: -
CDR3nt: TGTGCCAGCAGTTCGCATAATTCACCCCTCCACTTT
CDR3aa: CASSSHNSPLHF

v_gene: TRBV6-5
j_gene: TRBJ2-6
abundance: -
d_gene: TRBD1
CDR3nt: TGTGCCAGCAGGACCCAGGGGGCTGGGGCCAACGTCCTGACTTTC
CDR3aa: CASRTQGAGANVLTF

v_gene: TRBV12-5
j_gene: TRBJ1-2
abundance: -
d_gene: TRBD1
CDR3nt: TGTGCTAGTGGCGCCGACAGGGCCTATGGCTACACCTTC
CDR3aa: CASGADRAYGYTF

v_gene: TRBV2
j_gene: TRBJ2-3
abundance: -
d_gene: TRBD2
CDR3nt: TGTGCCAGCAGTGCGGGCGGGAGGGCCGCAGATACGCAGTATTTT
CDR3aa: CASSAGGRAADTQYF

v_gene: TRBV28
j_gene: TRBJ1-1
abundance: -
d_gene: -
CDR3nt: TGTGCCAGCAGTGAGATGAACACTGAAGCTTTCTTT
CDR3aa: CASSEMNTEAFF

v_gene: TRBV6-5
j_gene: TRBJ1-1
abundance: -
d_gene: -
CDR3nt: TGTGCCAGCAGTTACTCGAGGGGGAGCACTGAAGCTTCCTTT
CDR3aa: CASSYSRGSTEASF

v_gene: TRBV5-8
j_gene: TRBJ2-3
abundance: -
d_gene: -
CDR3nt: TGTGCCAGCAGCTTGACGGACGTTAAGGATACGCAGTATTTT
CDR3aa: CASSLTDVKDTQYF

v_gene: TRBV15
j_gene: TRBJ1-4
abundance: -
d_gene: -
CDR3nt: TGTGCCACCAGCAGAGGCAGGAATGAAAAACTGTTTTTT
CDR3aa: CATSRGRNEKLFF

v_gene: TRBV1
j_gene: TRBJ2-5
abundance: -
d_gene: -
CDR3nt: TGCACCAGCAGCCCCGAAAGGAGATCAACTTATCAAGAGACCCAGTACTTC
CDR3aa: CTSSPERRSTYQETQYF

v_gene: TRBV2
j_gene: TRBJ1-3
abundance: -
d_gene: -
CDR3nt: TGTGCCAGCAGCCTGAAGACGGGCTCTGGAAACACCATATATTTT
CDR3aa: CASSLKTGSGNTIYF

v_gene: TRBV9
j_gene: TRBJ2-3
abundance: -
d_gene: -
CDR3nt: TGTGCCAGCAGCGTAATGGGGGGCACAGATACGCAGTATTTT
CDR3aa: CASSVMGGTDTQYF

v_gene: TRBV5-4
j_gene: TRBJ2-7
abundance: -
d_gene: TRBD1
CDR3nt: TGTGCCAGCAGCTTGGCCTTGGGGACAGGGTCGAACGAGCAGTACTTC
CDR3aa: CASSLALGTGSNEQYF

v_gene: TRBV7-8
j_gene: TRBJ2-7
abundance: -
d_gene: TRBD1
CDR3nt: TGTGCCAGCAGCTGGAGGGGGACAGGGATTTACGAGCAGTACTTC
CDR3aa: CASSWRGTGIYEQYF

v_gene: TRBV19
j_gene: TRBJ1-5
abundance: -
d_gene: -
CDR3nt: TGTGCCAGTGATCCGGCCCAGGTCGGTCAGCCCCAGCATTTT
CDR3aa: CASDPAQVGQPQHF

v_gene: TRBV6-5
j_gene: TRBJ1-6
abundance: -
d_gene: -
CDR3nt: TGTGCCTCTACGGGCTCCCTAGGAAATTCACCCCTCCACTTT
CDR3aa: CASTGSLGNSPLHF

v_gene: TRBV28
j_gene: TRBJ1-1
abundance: -
d_gene: -
CDR3nt: TGTGCCAGCAGAGCCCTAACCGGGACCGGGAACACTGAAGCTTTCTTT
CDR3aa: CASRALTGTGNTEAFF

v_gene: TRBV18
j_gene: TRBJ1-4
abundance: once
d_gene: -
CDR3nt: TGTGCCAGCTCACCACTCCCCGATGAAAAACTGTTTTTT
CDR3aa: CASSPLPDEKLFF

v_gene: TRBV5-1
j_gene: TRBJ2-7
abundance: -
d_gene: TRBD1
CDR3nt: TGCGCCAGCAGCCGTCAGGGACAGGGGTTGAACGAGCAGTACTTC
CDR3aa: CASSRQGQGLNEQYF

v_gene: TRBV12-5
j_gene: TRBJ2-1
abundance: -
d_gene: -
CDR3nt: TGTGCTAGTGGTCACCCGGGACCTCAAGGTGAGCAGTTCTTC
CDR3aa: CASGHPGPQGEQFF

v_gene: TRBV4-1
j_gene: TRBJ2-2
abundance: -
d_gene: -
CDR3nt: TGCGCCAGCAGCCTTACGACGAGCGGGGAGCTGTTTTTT
CDR3aa: CASSLTTSGELFF

v_gene: TRBV5-1
j_gene: TRBJ1-6
abundance: -
d_gene: -
CDR3nt: TGCGCCAGCAGCCTGGGCAGGGACCCTCAGTCACCCCTCCACTTT
CDR3aa: CASSLGRDPQSPLHF

v_gene: TRBV27
j_gene: TRBJ2-1
abundance: -
d_gene: TRBD2
CDR3nt: TGTGCCAGCAGTTTTCCCGCTAGCGGGAGTCGGAATGAGCAGTTCTTC
CDR3aa: CASSFPASGSRNEQFF